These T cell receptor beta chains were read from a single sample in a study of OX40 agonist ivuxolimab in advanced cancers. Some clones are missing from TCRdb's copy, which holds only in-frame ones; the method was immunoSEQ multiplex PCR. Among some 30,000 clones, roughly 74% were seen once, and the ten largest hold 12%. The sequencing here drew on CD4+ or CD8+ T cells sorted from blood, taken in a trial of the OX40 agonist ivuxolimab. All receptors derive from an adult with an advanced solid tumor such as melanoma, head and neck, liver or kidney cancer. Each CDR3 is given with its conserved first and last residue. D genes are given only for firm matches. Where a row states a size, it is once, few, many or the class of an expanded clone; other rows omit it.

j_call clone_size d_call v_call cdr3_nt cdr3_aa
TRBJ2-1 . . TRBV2 TGTGCCAGCAGTGAAGCGCTGGTTGAGCAGTTCTTC CASSEALVEQFF
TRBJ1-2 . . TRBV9 TGTGCCAGCAGCGTAGCTACGGGTGCTAACTATGGCTACACCTTC CASSVATGANYGYTF
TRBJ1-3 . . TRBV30 TGTGCCTGGAGTTTTTCTGGAAACACCATATATTTT CAWSFSGNTIYF
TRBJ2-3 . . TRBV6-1 TGTGCCAGCAGTTCGGGACCTGGCACAGATACGCAGTATTTT CASSSGPGTDTQYF
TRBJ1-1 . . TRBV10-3 TGTGCCACTAATGGGGGGAACACTGAAGCTTTCTTT CATNGGNTEAFF
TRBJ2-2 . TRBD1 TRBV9 TGTGCCAGCAGCGTAGAGGGACAGGGGGACACCGGGGAGCTGTTTTTT CASSVEGQGDTGELFF
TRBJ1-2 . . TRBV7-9 TGTGCCAGCAGCTTAGACTCCACAGGGAATGGCTACACCTTC CASSLDSTGNGYTF
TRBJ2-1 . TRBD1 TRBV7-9 TGTGCCAGCAGCAACACAGGGGATGAGCAGTTCTTC CASSNTGDEQFF
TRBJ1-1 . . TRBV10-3 TGTGCCATCAGTGAGGCCGCCACTGAAGCTTTCTTT CAISEAATEAFF
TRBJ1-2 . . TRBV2 TGTGCCACCATGACGGAGGACGGTAACTATGGCTACACCTTC CATMTEDGNYGYTF
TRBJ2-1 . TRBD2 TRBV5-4 TGTGCCAGCAGCTCGGGACTAGTCATCGAGCAGTTCTTC CASSSGLVIEQFF
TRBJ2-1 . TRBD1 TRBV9 TGTGCCAGCAGCGTACGGGACAGGTCCTACAATGAGCAGTTCTTC CASSVRDRSYNEQFF
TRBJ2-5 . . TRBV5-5 TGTGCCAGCAGCTTTCGGGGAGTGGGGACCCAGTACTTC CASSFRGVGTQYF
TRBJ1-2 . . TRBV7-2 TGTGCCAGCAGCTTAGGGGGCAGTAATAGGGGCTACACCTTC CASSLGGSNRGYTF
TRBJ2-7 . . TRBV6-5 TGTGCCAGCAGTTACTCGATCTACGAGCAGTACTTC CASSYSIYEQYF
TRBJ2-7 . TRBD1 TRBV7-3 TGTGCCAGCAGCCTGACAGGGGACCACGAGCAGTACTTC CASSLTGDHEQYF
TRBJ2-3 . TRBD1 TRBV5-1 TGCGCCAGCAGCTTGGTGGGCAGGGGGCCAGATACGCAGTATTTT CASSLVGRGPDTQYF
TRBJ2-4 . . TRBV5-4 TGTGCCAGCAGCTTGGAACCGCGACGGGGCAAAAACATTCAGTACTTC CASSLEPRRGKNIQYF
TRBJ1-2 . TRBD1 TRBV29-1 TGCAGCGGTACGGACAGGGCCGGCGGCTACACCTTC CSGTDRAGGYTF
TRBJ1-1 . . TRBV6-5 TGTGCCATCGGAGGACAGATGAACACTGAAGCTTTCTTT CAIGGQMNTEAFF
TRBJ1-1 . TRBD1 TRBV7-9 TGTGCCAGCAGCTTAGCCGGACAGGTGAACACTGAAGCTTTCTTT CASSLAGQVNTEAFF
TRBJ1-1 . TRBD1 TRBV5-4 TGTGCCAGCAGCCATACAGGGGGCGGCCAAAACACTGAAGCTTTCTTT CASSHTGGGQNTEAFF
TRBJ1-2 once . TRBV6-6 TGTGCCAGCAGTATGGAGAGAAACTATGGCTACACCTTC CASSMERNYGYTF
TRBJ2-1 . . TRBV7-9 TGTGCCAGCAGCTCTAGAGGGACGGGAGACAATGAGCAGTTCTTC CASSSRGTGDNEQFF
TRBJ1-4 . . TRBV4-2 TGTGCCAGCAGCCAAGAATGGCCCGGGACTTTCAGCCGAGGAACTAATGAAAAACTGTTTTTT CASSQEWPGTFSRGTNEKLFF
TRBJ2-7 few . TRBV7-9 TGTGCCAGCAGCTTAGCGGGCGGGGAAGGCCACGAGCAGTACTTC CASSLAGGEGHEQYF
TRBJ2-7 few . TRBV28 TGTGCCAGCAGTCGGTTATGGGAGCAGTACTTC CASSRLWEQYF
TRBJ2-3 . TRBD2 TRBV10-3 TGTGCCATCAGTGTTCGCGGGGGGGGTACAGATACGCAGTATTTT CAISVRGGGTDTQYF
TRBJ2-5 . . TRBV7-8 TGTGCCAGCAGCCCCGTCGACTCGTGGGAGACCCAGTACTTC CASSPVDSWETQYF
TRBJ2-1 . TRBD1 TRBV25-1 TGTGCCAGCAGCCGGGACAGACGCTACAATGAGCAGTTCTTC CASSRDRRYNEQFF
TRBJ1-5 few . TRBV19 TGTGCCAGTAGTCTCGTACCCGGTAACAATCAGCCCCAGCATTTT CASSLVPGNNQPQHF
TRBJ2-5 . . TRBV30 TGTGCCTGGAGCCTAGCGCACCAAGAGACCCAGTACTTC CAWSLAHQETQYF
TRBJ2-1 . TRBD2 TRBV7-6 TGTGCCAGCAGCCCAGAGCGGGGGGCGTACAATGAGCAGTTCTTC CASSPERGAYNEQFF
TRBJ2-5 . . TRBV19 TGTGCCAGTAGTTCCACGTGGGGTGGAGAGACCCAGTACTTC CASSSTWGGETQYF
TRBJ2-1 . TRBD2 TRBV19 TGTGCCAGTACCGGAGCCGGGGGGAGCTCCTACAATGAGCAGTTCTTC CASTGAGGSSYNEQFF
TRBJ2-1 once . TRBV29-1 TGCAGCGTTGAAGTAACTGTTGAGCAGTTCTTC CSVEVTVEQFF
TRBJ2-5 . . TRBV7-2 TGTGCCAGCAGCTTAGGGTTGCCGGGAGAGACCCAGTACTTC CASSLGLPGETQYF
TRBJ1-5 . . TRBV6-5 TGTGCCAGCAGTTACGGCCGGTCAAACAATCAGCCCCAGCATTTT CASSYGRSNNQPQHF
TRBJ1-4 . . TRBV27 TGTGCCAGCACTACGACCGGGTTAGATGAAAAACTGTTTTTT CASTTTGLDEKLFF
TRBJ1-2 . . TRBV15 TGTGCCACCAGCAGGCTTCAGGGGTATAACTATGGCTACACCTTC CATSRLQGYNYGYTF
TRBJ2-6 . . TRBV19 TGTGCCAGTAGTGGTGGTACCCTCTCTGGGGCCAACGTCCTGACTTTC CASSGGTLSGANVLTF
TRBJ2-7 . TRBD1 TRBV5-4 TGTGCCAGCAGCCGGACAGGGCCGGGGTACGAGCAGTACTTC CASSRTGPGYEQYF
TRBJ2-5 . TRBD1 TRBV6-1 TGTGCCAGCAGTGCGCCGGGACAGGGATCCCTTTGGGGGACCCAGTACTTC CASSAPGQGSLWGTQYF
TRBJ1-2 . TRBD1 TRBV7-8 TGTGCCAGCAGCCCCTACCTGGACAGGGGCGGGTATGGCTACACCTTC CASSPYLDRGGYGYTF
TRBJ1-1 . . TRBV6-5 TGTGCCAGCAGTTACCGCATCGAGCTGAACACTGAAGCTTTCTTT CASSYRIELNTEAFF
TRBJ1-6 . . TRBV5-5 TGTGCCAGCAGCTTGATTGGGAATTCACCCCTCCACTTT CASSLIGNSPLHF
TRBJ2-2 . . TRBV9 TGTGCCAGCAGCGTAGCTTCCCGGCCCACCGGGGAGCTGTTTTTT CASSVASRPTGELFF
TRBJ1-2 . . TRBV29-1 TGCAGCGTTGAAGTACTTGGCAGGGCGAACTATGGCTACACCTTC CSVEVLGRANYGYTF
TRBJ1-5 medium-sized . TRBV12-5 TGTGCTAGTGGTTTGGGGGCTGGACAGCCCCAGCATTTT CASGLGAGQPQHF
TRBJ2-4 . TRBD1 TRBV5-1 TGCGCCAGCAGCTTGATCGGGACAGGGTTAGGCGGGAACATTCAGTACTTC CASSLIGTGLGGNIQYF